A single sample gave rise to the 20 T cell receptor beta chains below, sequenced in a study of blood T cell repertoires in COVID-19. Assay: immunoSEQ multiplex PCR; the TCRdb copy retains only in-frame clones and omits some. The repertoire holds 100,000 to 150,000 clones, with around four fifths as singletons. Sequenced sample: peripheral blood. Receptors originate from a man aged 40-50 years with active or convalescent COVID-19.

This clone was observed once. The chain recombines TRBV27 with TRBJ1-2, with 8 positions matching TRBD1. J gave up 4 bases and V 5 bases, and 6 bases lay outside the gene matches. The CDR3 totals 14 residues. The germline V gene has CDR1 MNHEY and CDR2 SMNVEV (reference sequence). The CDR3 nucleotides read TGTGCCAGCAGTCTACAGGGGGGGGGCTATGGCTACACCTTC. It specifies CASSLQGGGYGYTF.

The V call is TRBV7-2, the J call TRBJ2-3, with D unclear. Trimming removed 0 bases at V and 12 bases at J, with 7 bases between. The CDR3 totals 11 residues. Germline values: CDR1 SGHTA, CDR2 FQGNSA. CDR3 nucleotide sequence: TGTGCCAGCAGCTTAGCCTTGGCCCAGTATTTT. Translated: CASSLALAQYF.

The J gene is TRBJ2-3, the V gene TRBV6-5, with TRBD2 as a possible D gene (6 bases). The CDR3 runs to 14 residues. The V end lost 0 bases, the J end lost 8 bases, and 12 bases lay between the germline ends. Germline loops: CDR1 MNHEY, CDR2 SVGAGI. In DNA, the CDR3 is TGTGCCAGCAGTTACTCGAGATTGGGGGGTACGCAGTATTTT. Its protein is CASSYSRLGGTQYF.

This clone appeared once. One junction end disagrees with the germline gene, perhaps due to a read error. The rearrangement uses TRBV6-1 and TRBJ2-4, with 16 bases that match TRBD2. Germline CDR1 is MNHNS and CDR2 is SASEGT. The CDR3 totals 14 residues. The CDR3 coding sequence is TGTGCCAGCAACGGCTTGGGGACTAGCGGGGGGGCACGATTC. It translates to CASNGLGTSGGARF.

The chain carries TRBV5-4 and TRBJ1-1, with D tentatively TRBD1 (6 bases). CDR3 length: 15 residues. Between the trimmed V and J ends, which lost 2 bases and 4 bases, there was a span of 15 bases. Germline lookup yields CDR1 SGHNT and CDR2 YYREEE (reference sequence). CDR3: CASSLWGRLGTEAFF. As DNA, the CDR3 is TGTGCCAGCAGCTTATGGGGGCGGTTGGGCACTGAAGCTTTCTTT.

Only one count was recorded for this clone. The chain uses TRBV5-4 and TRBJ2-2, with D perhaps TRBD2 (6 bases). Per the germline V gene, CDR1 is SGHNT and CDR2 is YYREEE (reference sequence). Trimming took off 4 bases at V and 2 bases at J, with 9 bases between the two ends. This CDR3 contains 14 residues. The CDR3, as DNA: TGTGCCAGCAGCCGGGACTCTAACACCGGGGAGCTGTTTTTT. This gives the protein CASSRDSNTGELFF. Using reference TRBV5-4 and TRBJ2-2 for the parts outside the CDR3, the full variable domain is ETGVTQSPTHLIKTRGQQVTLRCSSQSGHNTVSWYQQALGQGPQFIFQYYREEENGRGNFPPRFSGLQFPNYSSELNVNALELDDSALYLCASSRDSNTGELFFGEGSRLTVL.

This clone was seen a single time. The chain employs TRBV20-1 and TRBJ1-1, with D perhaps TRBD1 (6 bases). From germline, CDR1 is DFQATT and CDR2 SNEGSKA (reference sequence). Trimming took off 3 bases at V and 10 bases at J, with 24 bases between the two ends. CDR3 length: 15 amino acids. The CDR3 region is CSASYIALNRDRAFF. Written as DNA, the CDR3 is TGCAGTGCTAGTTATATTGCATTGAACAGGGATCGAGCTTTCTTT.

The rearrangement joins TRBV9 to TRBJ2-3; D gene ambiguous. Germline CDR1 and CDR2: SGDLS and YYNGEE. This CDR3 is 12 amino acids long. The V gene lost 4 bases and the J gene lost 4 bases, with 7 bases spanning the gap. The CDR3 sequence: CASSLSADTQYF. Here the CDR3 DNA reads TGTGCCAGCAGCCTTAGTGCAGATACGCAGTATTTT.

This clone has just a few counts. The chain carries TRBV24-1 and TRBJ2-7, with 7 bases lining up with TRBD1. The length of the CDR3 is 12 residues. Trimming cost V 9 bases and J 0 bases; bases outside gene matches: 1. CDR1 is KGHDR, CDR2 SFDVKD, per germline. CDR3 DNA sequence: TGTGCCACCGGGGACAGCTCCTACGAGCAGTACTTC. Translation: CATGDSSYEQYF.

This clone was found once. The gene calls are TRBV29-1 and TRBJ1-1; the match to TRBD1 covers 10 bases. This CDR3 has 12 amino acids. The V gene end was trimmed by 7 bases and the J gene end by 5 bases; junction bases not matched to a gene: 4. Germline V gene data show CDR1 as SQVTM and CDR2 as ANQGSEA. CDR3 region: CSADRGQTEAFF. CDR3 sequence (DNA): TGCAGCGCCGACAGGGGGCAAACTGAAGCTTTCTTT.

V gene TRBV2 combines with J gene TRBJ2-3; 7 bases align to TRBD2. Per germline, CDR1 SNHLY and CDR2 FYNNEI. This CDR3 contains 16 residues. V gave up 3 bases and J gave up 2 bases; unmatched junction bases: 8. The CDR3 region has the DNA TGTGCCAGCAGTGACCACGGGGAGGGGCCCACAGATACGCAGTATTTT. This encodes CASSDHGEGPTDTQYF.

CDR3 loop: CASSYAARGTEAFF. Here the CDR3 DNA reads TGTGCCAGCAGTTATGCCGCCAGGGGGACTGAAGCTTTCTTT. V and J are TRBV6-5 and TRBJ1-1; 7 nucleotides align to TRBD1. Germline CDR1 is MNHEY and CDR2 is SVGAGI. The CDR3 sequence is 14 residues long. Trimming cost V 3 bases and J 5 bases; bases outside gene matches: 6.

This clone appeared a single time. The CDR3 loop is CASGKQGATNTEAFF. The CDR3 DNA is TGCGCCAGCGGGAAACAGGGGGCTACGAACACTGAAGCTTTCTTT. The chain couples TRBV5-1 to TRBJ1-1, with 9 bases that match TRBD1. The trim removed 7 bases at V and 1 base at J, leaving 8 bases unmatched. The CDR3 is 15 amino acids. The germline gives CDR1 SGHRS, CDR2 YFSETQ.

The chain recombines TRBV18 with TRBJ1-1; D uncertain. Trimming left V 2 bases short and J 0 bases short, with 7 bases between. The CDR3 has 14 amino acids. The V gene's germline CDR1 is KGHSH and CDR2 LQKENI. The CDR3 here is CASSPVAVNTEAFF. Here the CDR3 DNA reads TGTGCCAGCTCACCAGTGGCGGTGAACACTGAAGCTTTCTTT.

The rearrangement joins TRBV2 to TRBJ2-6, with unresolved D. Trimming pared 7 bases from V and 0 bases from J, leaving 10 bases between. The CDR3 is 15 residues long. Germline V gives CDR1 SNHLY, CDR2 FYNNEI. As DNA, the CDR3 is TGTGCCAGCACCCCGTTCGGCTCTGGGGCCAACGTCCTGACTTTC. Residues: CASTPFGSGANVLTF.

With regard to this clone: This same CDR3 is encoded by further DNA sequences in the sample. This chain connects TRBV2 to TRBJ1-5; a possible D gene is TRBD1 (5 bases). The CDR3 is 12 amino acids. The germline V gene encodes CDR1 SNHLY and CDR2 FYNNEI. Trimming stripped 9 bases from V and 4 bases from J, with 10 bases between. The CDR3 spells CASTPGNQPQHF. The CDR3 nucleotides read TGTGCCAGTACTCCAGGGAATCAGCCCCAGCATTTT.

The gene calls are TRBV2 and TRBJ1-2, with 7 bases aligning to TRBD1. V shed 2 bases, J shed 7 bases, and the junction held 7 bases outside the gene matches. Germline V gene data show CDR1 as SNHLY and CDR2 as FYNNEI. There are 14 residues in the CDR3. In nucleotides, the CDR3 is TGTGCCAGCAGTGAACAGGACAGGCTGGGTGGCTACACCTTC. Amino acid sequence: CASSEQDRLGGYTF. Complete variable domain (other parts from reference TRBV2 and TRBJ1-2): EPEVTQTPSHQVTQMGQEVILRCVPISNHLYFYWYRQILGQKVEFLVSFYNNEISEKSEIFDDQFSVERPDGSNFTLKIRSTKLEDSAMYFCASSEQDRLGGYTFGSGTRLTVV.

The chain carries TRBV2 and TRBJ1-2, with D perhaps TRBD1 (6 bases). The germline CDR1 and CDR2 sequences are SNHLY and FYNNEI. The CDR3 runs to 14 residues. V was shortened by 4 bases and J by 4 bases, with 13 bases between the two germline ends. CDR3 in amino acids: CASSVGGTSYGYTF. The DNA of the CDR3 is TGTGCCAGCAGTGTAGGGGGAACTAGCTATGGCTACACCTTC.

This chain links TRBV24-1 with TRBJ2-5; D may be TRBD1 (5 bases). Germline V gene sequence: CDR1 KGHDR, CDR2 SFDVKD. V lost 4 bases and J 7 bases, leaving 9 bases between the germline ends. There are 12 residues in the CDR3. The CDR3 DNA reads TGTGCCACCAGTGACAGGGTCGGGACCCAGTACTTC. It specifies CATSDRVGTQYF.

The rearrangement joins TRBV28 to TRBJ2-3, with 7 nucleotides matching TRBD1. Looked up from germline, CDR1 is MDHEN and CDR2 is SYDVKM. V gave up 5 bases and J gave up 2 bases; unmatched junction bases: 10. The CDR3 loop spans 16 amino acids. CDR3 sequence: CASSPRQGRSTDTQYF. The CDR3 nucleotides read TGTGCCAGCAGTCCCCGACAGGGACGATCCACAGATACGCAGTATTTT.